This TCR beta chain comes out of a study of T cells in tuberculosis. Study-wide background: IGRA-negative adolescents, IGRA-positive adolescents with latent tuberculosis and adults with active tuberculosis formed this South African cohort.

Profiled with immunoSEQ multiplex PCR; TCRdb holds only in-frame clones, not every one. Among approximately 35,000 clones listed, roughly 95% were seen once. Adolescents were screened for latent TB by skin test and IGRA. The J segment lost 5 bases and the V segment lost 7 bases, leaving 6 bases of the junction unmatched. Germline V gene lookup returns CDR1 SNHLY and CDR2 FYNNEI. The CDR3 is made up of 13 amino acids. This clone has a single count. The J gene is TRBJ2-7, the V gene TRBV2; 9 bases are a match to TRBD1. This clonotype was obtained from a donor aged 10-30 years with latent tuberculosis or without tuberculosis infection. Sequencing was carried out using PBMCs. The CDR3 spells CASMGQGFDEQYF. CDR3 nucleotides: TGTGCCAGCATGGGACAGGGCTTCGACGAGCAGTACTTC.